This T cell receptor (beta chain) came from a study of cytomegalovirus exposure and HLA in healthy donors. Overall study results and limits: Roughly uniform depth of sequencing across donors was assumed in presence/absence analyses. Later analysis found that TCR beta chains associated with HLA were more clonally expanded than other, equally common chains.

PCR primers comprised 60 Vbeta and 13 Jbeta primers. The table came from immunoSEQ multiplex PCR; TCRdb's copy has only in-frame clones and leaves some out. The repertoire holds tens of thousands of clones, with 79% as singletons. Concerning this clone: The antigen is not known.

The CDR3 totals 15 residues. Germline V gene lookup returns CDR1 KGHSH and CDR2 LQKENI. V was cut by 2 bases and J by 6 bases, with 16 bases left in between. This sequence joins TRBV18 and TRBJ1-2; D might be TRBD1 (5 bases). The sequencing sample was made of PBMCs. The TCR was taken from a woman aged 40 to 50 in good health and CMV-seropositive. In DNA form, the CDR3 reads TGTGCCAGCTCACCAAAACCCAGGGTGGCGGATGGCTACACCTTC. It specifies CASSPKPRVADGYTF.